The entry below gives a single T cell receptor beta chain sequence along with its context. This table comes from immunoSEQ multiplex PCR, and its TCRdb copy is limited to in-frame clones, with some not included. The sample has 300,000 to 500,000 clones, 88% seen once. This specimen belongs to a study of blood T cell repertoires in COVID-19. Study background: Samples came from the United States, Italy and Spain, spanning acute and convalescent COVID-19. PBMCs, B-cell-depleted T cells, or T cells provided the cDNA or gDNA that made up the material.

The CDR3 has 15 amino acids. CDR1 SGDLS and CDR2 YYNGEE come from the germline V gene. V was trimmed by 3 bases and J by 4 bases, leaving 14 bases between them. The receptor's source is a woman aged 30 to 39 with acute COVID-19. This sequence joins TRBV9 and TRBJ1-3; no definite D call. The sequencing sample was made of PBMCs or T cells enriched from blood (not recorded which). The chain's CDR3 is CASSADAGGGNTIYF. The CDR3, as DNA: TGTGCCAGCAGCGCGGATGCGGGTGGGGGAAACACCATATATTTT.